This TCR beta chain emerged from a study of blood T cells in healthy people across ages. A second PCR of 7 to 11 cycles used a sample-barcoded 5' primer and a J-beta primer mix. Using its own MiXCR run on the 5' RACE reads, TCRdb lists one record per CDR3 protein. This table has approximately 800,000 distinct CDR3 sequences, 58% appearing once. There are a few counts of this clonotype. The receptor comes from a man in his thirties or forties in good health. Sequences were obtained from blood.

The CDR3 nucleotides are TGCAGTGCTAGAGTGGGACTGCAAGAGACCCAGTACTTC. As protein: CSARVGLQETQYF. The V and J genes are TRBV20-1 and TRBJ2-5; TRBD2 is a possible D gene (6 bases). CDR3 length: 13 amino acids. Trimming removed 1 base from V and 2 bases from J, with 8 bases in between. Germline-derived CDR1 and CDR2 are DFQATT and SNEGSKA (reference sequence).